This T cell receptor beta chain comes out of a study of regulatory T cells in long-lasting Graves disease. With respect to this clonotype: Its matching antigen is unknown. One end of the junction does not line up with germline, which may come from a read error.

Germline V lookup: CDR1 SGHTS, CDR2 YDEGEE. This CDR3 region has 15 residues. The time point here: persistent/refractory GD, antithyroid drugs over 5 years with positive TRAb. From PBMCs, RNA was extracted and then used to make the TCR library. Graves' disease diagnosis was established per American Thyroid Association guidelines. The authors drew 8.5 to 9 milliliters of peripheral blood into EDTA tubes. Study results and limitations: Fewer public clonotypes were shared by new patients (roughly 910) than by persistent patients (approximately 2,700). When disease was persistent, TRBV28, TRBJ1-2 and TRBJ2-5 were the favored segments.

Libraries of TCR beta came from iRepertoire HTBI primers plus Arm-PCR of CDR3 regions. TCRdb itself ran the multiplex PCR reads through MiXCR, one entry per CDR3 protein. The sample shows about 460,000 distinct CDR3 sequences, 22% of them seen only once. This sample comprised peripheral blood mononuclear cells (PBMCs), obtained when the disease was refractory, from a patient treated with antithyroid drugs. The TCR sequence derives from a female donor with Graves disease. The chain has TRBV5-8 and TRBJ1-5; maybe TRBD1 (6 bases). This chain's CDR3 is CASSSAADRPRPRHF. In DNA, the CDR3 is TGTGCCAGCAGCTCTGCCGCAGACAGGCCAAGGCCCCGGCATTTT.